This TCR beta chain was captured by sequencing in a study of a mutant IDH1 vaccine in newly diagnosed glioma. About the study: Patients got radiotherapy, temozolomide, or both beforehand, and most got both.

The data were produced by immunoSEQ multiplex PCR, yet TCRdb's version contains in-frame clones alone and is incomplete. Among about 34,000 clones listed, 80% were seen once. The time point is: baseline, week 1 (first vaccination visit). The treatment was: pre-vaccination baseline after standard-of-care therapy. In every donor, the tumor was a new WHO grade 3 or 4 IDH1-mutant, ATRX-lost astrocytoma. Study findings and constraints: Among patients, around 93% showed immune responses induced by the vaccine.

Looked up from germline, CDR1 is SNHLY and CDR2 is FYNNEI. V was clipped by 3 bases and J by 6 bases; unmatched bases: 11. This CDR3 is built from 17 residues. As for this clone: Its specificity is unknown.

The sequence was collected from a man aged 50-60 years with glioma. Some clones in this sample may be carry-over from other donors' samples. Sequences were derived from peripheral blood mononuclear cells (PBMCs), sampled from a glioma patient treated with radiotherapy, temozolomide or both. This sequence joins TRBV2 and TRBJ2-2; 9 bases are shared with TRBD1. The chain's CDR3 is CASSDPRGQGAAGELFF. DNA for the CDR3: TGTGCCAGCAGTGACCCAAGGGGACAGGGTGCGGCCGGGGAGCTGTTTTTT.